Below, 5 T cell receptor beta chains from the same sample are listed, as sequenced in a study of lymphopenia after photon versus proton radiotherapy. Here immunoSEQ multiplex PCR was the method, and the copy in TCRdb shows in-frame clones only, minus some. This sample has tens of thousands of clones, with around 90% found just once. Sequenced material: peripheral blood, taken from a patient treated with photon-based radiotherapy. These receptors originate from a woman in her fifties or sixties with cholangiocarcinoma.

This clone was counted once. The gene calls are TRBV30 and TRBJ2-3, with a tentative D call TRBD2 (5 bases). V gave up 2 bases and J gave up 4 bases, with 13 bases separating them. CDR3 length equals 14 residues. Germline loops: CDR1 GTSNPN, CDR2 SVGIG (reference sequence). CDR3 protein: CAWSPKRAPDTQYF. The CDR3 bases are TGTGCCTGGAGTCCAAAGAGGGCGCCAGATACGCAGTATTTT.

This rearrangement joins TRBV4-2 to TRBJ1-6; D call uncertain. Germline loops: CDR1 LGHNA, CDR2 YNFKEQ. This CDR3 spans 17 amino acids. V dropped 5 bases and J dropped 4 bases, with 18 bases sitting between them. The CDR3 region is CASSLKYRGGYNSPLHF. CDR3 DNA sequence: TGTGCCAGCAGCTTGAAATATAGAGGAGGGTATAATTCACCCCTCCACTTT.

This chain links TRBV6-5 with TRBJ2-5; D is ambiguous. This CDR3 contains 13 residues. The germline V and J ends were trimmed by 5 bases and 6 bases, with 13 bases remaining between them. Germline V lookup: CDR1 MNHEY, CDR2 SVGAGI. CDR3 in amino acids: CASSNVPGQTQYF. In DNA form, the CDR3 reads TGTGCCAGCAGTAATGTGCCCGGCCAGACCCAGTACTTC.

The CDR3 DNA reads as TGTGCCAGCTCACCGGCTGTCAATGAAAAACTGTTTTTT. Amino acids: CASSPAVNEKLFF. This chain links TRBV18 with TRBJ1-4; D is ambiguous. V was shortened by 3 bases and J by 5 bases, with 7 bases between the two germline ends. Looked up from germline, CDR1 is KGHSH and CDR2 is LQKENI. CDR3 length: 13 residues.

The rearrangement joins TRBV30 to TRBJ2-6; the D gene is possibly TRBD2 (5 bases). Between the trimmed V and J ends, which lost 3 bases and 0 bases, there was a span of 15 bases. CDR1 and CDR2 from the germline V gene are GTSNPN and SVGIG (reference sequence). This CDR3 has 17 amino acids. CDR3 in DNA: TGTGCCTGGAGACAAACCCCCCGGGGCTCTGGGGCCAACGTCCTGACTTTC. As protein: CAWRQTPRGSGANVLTF.